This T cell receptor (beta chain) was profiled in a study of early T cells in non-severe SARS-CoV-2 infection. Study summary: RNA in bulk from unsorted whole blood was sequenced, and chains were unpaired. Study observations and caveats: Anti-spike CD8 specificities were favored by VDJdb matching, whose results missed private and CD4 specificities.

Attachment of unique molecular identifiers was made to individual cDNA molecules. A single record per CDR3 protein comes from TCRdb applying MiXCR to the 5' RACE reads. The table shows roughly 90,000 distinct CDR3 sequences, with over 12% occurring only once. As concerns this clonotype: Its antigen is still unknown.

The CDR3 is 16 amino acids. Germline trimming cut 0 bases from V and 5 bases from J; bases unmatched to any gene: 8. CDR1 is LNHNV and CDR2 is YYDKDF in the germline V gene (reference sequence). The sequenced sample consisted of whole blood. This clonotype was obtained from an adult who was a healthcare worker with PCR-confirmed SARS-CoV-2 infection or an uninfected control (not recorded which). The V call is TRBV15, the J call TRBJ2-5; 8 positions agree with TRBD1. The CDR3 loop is CATSRERVDRVETQYF. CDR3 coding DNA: TGTGCCACCAGCAGAGAAAGGGTGGACAGGGTCGAGACCCAGTACTTC.